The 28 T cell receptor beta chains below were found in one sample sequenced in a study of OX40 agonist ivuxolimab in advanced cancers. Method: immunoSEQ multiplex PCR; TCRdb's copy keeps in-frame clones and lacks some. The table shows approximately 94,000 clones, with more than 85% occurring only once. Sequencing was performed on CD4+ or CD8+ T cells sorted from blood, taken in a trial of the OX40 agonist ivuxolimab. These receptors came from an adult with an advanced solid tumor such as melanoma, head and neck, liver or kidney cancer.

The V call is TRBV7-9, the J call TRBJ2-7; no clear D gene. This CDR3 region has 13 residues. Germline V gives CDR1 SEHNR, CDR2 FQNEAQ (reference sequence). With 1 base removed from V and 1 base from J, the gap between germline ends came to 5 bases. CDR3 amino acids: CASSLGFSYEQYF. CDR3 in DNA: TGTGCCAGCAGCTTAGGGTTTTCCTACGAGCAGTACTTC. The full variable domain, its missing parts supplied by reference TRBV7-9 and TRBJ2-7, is DTGVSQNPRHKITKRGQNVTFRCDPISEHNRLYWYRQTLGQGPEFLTYFQNEAQLEKSRLLSDRFSAERPKGSFSTLEIQRTEQGDSAMYLCASSLGFSYEQYFGPGTRLTVT.

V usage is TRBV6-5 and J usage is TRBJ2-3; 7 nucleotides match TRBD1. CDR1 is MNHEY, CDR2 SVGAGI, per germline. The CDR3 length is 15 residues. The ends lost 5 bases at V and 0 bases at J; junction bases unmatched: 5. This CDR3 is CASSTDRASTDTQYF. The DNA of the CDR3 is TGTGCCAGCAGTACCGACAGGGCAAGCACAGATACGCAGTATTTT.

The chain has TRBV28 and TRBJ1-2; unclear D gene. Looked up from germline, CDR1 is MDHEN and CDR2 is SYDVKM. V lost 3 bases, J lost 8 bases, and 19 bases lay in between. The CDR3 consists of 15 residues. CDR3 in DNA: TGTGCCAGCAGTTTTGGCCTCACTCCGCTCCAGGGCTACACCTTC. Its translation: CASSFGLTPLQGYTF.

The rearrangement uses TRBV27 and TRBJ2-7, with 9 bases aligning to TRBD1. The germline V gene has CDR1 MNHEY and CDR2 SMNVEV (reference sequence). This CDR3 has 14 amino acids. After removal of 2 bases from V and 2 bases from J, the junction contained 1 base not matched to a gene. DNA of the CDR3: TGTGCCAGCAGTTTAGGGACAGGGCCCTACGAGCAGTACTTC. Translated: CASSLGTGPYEQYF.

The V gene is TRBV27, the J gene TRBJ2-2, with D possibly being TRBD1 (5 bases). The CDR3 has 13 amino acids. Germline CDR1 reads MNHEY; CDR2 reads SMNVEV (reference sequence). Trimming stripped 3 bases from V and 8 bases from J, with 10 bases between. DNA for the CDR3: TGTGCCAGCAGTTTGGGCAGGGTTGGGGAGCTGTTTTTT. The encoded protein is CASSLGRVGELFF.

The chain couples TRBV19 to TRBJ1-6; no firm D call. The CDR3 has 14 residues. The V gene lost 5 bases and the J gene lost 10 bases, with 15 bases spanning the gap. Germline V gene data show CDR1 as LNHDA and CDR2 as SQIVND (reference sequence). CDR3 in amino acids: CASSSGEGGSPLHF. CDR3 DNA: TGTGCCAGTAGTTCCGGGGAGGGAGGATCACCCCTCCACTTT.

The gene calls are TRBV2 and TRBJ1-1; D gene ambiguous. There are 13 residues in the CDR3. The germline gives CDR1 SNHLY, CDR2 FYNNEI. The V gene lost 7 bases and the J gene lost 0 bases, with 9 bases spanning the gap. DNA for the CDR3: TGTGCCAGCACAGGACCTTTGAACACTGAAGCTTTCTTT. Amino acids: CASTGPLNTEAFF.

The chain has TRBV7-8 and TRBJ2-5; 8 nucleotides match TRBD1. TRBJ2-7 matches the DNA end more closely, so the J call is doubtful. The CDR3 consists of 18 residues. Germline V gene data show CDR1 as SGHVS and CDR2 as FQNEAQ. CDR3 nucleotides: TGTGCCAGCAGCTCATTTACCGCACAGGGGGTAAGGTCCTACGAGCAGTACTTC. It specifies CASSSFTAQGVRSYEQYF.

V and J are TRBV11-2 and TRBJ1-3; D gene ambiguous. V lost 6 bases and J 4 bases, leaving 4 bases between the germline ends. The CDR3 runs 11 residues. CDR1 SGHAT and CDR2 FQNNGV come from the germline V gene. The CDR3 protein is CASSHGNTIYF. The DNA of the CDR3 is TGTGCCAGCAGTCACGGAAACACCATATATTTT.

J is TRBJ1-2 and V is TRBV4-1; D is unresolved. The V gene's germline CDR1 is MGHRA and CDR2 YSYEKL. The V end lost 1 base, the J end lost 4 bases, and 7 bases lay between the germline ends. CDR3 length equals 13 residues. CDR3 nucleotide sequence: TGCGCCAGCAGCCAAGGGTTGGGCTATGGCTACACCTTC. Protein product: CASSQGLGYGYTF.

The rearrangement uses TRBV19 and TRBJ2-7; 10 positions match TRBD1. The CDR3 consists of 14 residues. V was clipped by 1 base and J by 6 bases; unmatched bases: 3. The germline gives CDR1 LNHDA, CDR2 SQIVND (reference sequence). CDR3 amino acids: CASSIVGQGVEQYF. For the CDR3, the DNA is TGTGCCAGTAGTATAGTCGGACAGGGGGTCGAGCAGTACTTC. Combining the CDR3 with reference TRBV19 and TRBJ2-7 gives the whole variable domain DGGITQSPKYLFRKEGQNVTLSCEQNLNHDAMYWYRQDPGQGLRLIYYSQIVNDFQKGDIAEGYSVSREKKESFPLTVTSAQKNPTAFYLCASSIVGQGVEQYFGPGTRLTVT.

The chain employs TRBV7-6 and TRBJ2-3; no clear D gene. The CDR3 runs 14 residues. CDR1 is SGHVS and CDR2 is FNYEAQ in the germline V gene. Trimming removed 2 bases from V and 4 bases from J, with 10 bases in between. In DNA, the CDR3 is TGTGCCAGCAGCTTATCACCCTCGTCAGATACGCAGTATTTT. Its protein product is CASSLSPSSDTQYF.

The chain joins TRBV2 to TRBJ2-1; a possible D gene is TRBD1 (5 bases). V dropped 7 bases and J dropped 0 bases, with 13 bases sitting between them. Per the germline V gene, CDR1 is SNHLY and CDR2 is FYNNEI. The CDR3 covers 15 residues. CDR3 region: CASTEGVSSYNEQFF. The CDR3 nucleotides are TGTGCCAGCACCGAAGGGGTCAGCTCCTACAATGAGCAGTTCTTC.

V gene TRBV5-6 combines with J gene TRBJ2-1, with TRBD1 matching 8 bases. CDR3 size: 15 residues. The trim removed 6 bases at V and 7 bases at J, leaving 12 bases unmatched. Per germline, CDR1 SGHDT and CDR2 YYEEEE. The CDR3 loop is CASIEDRGFQNEQFF. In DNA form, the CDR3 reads TGTGCCAGCATCGAAGACAGGGGTTTTCAGAATGAGCAGTTCTTC.

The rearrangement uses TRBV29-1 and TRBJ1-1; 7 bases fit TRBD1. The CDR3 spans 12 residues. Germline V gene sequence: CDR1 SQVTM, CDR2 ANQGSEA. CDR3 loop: CSPGRGDSEAFF. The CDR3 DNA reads TGCAGTCCCGGCAGGGGGGATTCTGAAGCTTTCTTT.

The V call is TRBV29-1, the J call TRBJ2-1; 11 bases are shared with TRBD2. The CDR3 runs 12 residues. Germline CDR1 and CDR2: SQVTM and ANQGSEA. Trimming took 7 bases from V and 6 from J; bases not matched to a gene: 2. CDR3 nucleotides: TGCAGCGCGGGGACTAGCGGCAATGAGCAGTTCTTC. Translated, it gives CSAGTSGNEQFF.

For the CDR3, the DNA is TGTGCCAGCAGCGCGGGCCCCCGGCGGAGCACTGAAGCTTTCTTT. Residues: CASSAGPRRSTEAFF. This rearrangement joins TRBV13 to TRBJ1-1; D is undetermined. Germline V gene sequence: CDR1 PRHDT, CDR2 FYEKMQ (reference sequence). Trimming took off 5 bases at V and 4 bases at J, with 17 bases between the two ends. The CDR3 spans 15 residues.

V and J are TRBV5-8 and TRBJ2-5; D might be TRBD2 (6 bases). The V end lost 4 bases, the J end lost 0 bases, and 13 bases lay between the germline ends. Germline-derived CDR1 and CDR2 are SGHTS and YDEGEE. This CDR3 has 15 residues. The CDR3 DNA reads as TGTGCCAGCAGCCTAGGGGACTCCCACCAAGAGACCCAGTACTTC. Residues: CASSLGDSHQETQYF.

In DNA form, the CDR3 reads TGTGCCAGCCTAGGAGTTACCGGGGAGCTGTTTTTT. It encodes CASLGVTGELFF. The gene calls are TRBV7-2 and TRBJ2-2; D gene ambiguous. CDR3 length: 12 residues. Germline assignment: CDR1 SGHTA and CDR2 FQGNSA. V lost 8 bases and J 5 bases, leaving 9 bases between the germline ends.

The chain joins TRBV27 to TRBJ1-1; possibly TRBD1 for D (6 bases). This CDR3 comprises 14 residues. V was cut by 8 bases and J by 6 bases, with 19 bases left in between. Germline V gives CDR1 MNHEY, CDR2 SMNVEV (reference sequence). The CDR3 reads CASGLSVGGPEAFF. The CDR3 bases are TGTGCCAGCGGCCTGAGTGTTGGGGGCCCTGAAGCTTTCTTT.

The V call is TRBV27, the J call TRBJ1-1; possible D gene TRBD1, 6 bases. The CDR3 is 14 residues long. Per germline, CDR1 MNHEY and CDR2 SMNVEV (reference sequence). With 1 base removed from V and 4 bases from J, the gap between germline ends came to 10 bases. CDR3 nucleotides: TGTGCCAGCAGTTTATACAGGGTGGGCACTGAAGCTTTCTTT. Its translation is CASSLYRVGTEAFF.

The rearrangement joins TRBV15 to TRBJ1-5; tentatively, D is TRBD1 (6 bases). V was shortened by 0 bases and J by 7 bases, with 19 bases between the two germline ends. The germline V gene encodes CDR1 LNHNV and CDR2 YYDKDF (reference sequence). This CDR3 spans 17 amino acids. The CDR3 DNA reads TGTGCCACCAGCAGAGATAGGAAGGGGTCAGGGGAACAGCCCCAGCATTTT. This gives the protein CATSRDRKGSGEQPQHF. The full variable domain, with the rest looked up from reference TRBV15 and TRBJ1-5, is DAMVIQNPRYQVTQFGKPVTLSCSQTLNHNVMYWYQQKSSQAPKLLFHYYDKDFNNEADTPDNFQSRRPNTSFCFLDIRSPGLGDTAMYLCATSRDRKGSGEQPQHFGDGTRLSIL.

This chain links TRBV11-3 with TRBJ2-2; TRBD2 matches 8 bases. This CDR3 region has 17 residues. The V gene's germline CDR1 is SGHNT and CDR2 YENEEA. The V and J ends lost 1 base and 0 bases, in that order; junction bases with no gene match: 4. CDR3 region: CASSLGPAGANTGELFF. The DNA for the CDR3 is TGTGCCAGCAGCTTAGGACCAGCGGGAGCGAACACCGGGGAGCTGTTTTTT.

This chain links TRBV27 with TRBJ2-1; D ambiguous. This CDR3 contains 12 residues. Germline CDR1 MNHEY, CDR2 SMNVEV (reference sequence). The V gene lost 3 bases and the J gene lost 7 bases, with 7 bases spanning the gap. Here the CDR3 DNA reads TGTGCCAGCAGTTTGCCGGGTAATGAGCAGTTCTTC. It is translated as CASSLPGNEQFF.

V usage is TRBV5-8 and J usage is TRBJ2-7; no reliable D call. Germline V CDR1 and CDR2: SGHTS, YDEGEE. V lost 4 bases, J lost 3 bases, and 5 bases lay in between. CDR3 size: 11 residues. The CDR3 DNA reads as TGTGCCAGCAGCGTGTACTACGAGCAGTACTTC. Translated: CASSVYYEQYF.

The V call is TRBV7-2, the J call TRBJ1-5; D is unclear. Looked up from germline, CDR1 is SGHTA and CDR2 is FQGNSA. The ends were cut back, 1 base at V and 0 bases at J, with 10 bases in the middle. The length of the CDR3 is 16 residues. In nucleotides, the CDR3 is TGTGCCAGCAGCTTAGAGGGCAGCTATAGCAATCAGCCCCAGCATTTT. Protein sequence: CASSLEGSYSNQPQHF.

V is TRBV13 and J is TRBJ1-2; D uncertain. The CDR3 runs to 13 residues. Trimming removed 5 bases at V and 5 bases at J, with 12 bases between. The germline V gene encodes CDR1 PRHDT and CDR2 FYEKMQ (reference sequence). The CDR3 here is CASSPQATYGYTF. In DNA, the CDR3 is TGTGCCAGCAGCCCTCAGGCCACTTATGGCTACACCTTC.

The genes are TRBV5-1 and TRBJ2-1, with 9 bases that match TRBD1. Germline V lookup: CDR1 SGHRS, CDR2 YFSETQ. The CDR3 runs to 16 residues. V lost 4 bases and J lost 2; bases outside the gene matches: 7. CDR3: CASSPDRGVAYNEQFF. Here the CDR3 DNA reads TGCGCCAGCAGCCCAGACAGGGGGGTAGCCTACAATGAGCAGTTCTTC.